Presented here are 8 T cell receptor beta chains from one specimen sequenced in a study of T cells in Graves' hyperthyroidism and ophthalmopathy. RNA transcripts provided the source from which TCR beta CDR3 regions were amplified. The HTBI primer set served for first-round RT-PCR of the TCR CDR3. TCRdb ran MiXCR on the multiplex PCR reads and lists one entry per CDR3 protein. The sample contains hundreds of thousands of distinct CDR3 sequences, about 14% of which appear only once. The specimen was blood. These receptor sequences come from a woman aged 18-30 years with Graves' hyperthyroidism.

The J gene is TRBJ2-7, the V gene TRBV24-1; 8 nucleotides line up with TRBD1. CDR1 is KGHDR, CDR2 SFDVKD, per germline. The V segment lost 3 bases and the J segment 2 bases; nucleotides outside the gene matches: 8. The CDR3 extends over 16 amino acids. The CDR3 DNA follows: TGTGCCACCAGTGATGGAGGACAGGGTGCGGCCTACGAGCAGTACTTC. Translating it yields CATSDGGQGAAYEQYF.

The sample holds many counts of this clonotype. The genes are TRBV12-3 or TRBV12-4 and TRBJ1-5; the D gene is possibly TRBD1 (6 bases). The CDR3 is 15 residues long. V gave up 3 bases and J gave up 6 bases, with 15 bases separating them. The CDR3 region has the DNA TGTGCCAGCAGTTTGGTCCGGGGGCCGGGTCAGCCCCAGCATTTT. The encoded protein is CASSLVRGPGQPQHF.

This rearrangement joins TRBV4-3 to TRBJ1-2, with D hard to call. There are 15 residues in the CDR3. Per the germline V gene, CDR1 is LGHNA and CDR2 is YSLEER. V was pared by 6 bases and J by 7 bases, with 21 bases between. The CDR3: CASSRDVIPMGGYTF. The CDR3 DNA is TGCGCCAGCAGTCGCGACGTGATCCCTATGGGTGGCTACACCTTC.

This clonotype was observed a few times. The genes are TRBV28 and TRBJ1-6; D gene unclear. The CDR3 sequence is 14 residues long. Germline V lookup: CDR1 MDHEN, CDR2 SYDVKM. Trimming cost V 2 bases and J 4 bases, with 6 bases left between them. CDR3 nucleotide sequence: TGTGCCAGCAGTTTAGACGGATATAATTCACCCCTCCACTTT. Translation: CASSLDGYNSPLHF.

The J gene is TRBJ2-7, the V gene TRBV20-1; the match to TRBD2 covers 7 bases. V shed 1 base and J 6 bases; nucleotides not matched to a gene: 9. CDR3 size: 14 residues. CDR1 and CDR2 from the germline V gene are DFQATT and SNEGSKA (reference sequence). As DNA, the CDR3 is TGCAGTGCTAGAGTGGGCGGGGGAAGTCTCGAGCAGTACTTC. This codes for CSARVGGGSLEQYF.

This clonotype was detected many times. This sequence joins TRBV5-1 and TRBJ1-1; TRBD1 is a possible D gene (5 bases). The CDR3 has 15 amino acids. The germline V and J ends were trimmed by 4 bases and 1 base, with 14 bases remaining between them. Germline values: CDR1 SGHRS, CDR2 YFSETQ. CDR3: CASSLVGETNTEAFF. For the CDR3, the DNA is TGCGCCAGCAGCCTCGTAGGGGAGACGAACACTGAAGCTTTCTTT.

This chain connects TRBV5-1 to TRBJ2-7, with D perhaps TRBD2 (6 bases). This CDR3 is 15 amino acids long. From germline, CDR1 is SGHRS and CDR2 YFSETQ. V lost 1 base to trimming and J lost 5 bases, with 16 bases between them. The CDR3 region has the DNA TGCGCCAGCAGCTTGTCGGGGGATTCTCTGGACGAGCAGTACTTC. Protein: CASSLSGDSLDEQYF.

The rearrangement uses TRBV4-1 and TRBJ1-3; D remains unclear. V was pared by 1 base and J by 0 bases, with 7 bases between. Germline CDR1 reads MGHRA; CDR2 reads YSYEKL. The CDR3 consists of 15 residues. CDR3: CASSQVPLSGNTIYF. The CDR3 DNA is TGCGCCAGCAGCCAAGTACCCCTCTCTGGAAACACCATATATTTT.